Listed below are T cell receptor beta chains from one sample, sequenced in a study of CD8 T cells in Susac syndrome. One entry per CDR3 protein results from TCRdb running MiXCR on the immunoSEQ multiplex PCR reads. The sample has 120,000 to 150,000 distinct CDR3 sequences, roughly 95% seen once. The specimen was CD4+ T cells from PBMCs. These receptors were taken from a human donor in good health. Each CDR3 is given with its conserved first and last residue. Fields, in order: J gene, V gene, D gene, clone size, CDR3 protein, CDR3 DNA. A D gene is named only where the DNA matches it firmly. Only some rows state a clone size, as once, few, many or a class for expanded clones.

TRBJ2-7 | TRBV18 | . | . | CASSPYGNEQYF | TGTGCCAGCTCACCATACGGGAACGAGCAGTACTTC
TRBJ2-1 | TRBV27 | TRBD2 | . | CASSSTLLAGDYNEQFF | TGTGCCAGCAGTTCCACCCTCCTAGCGGGAGACTACAATGAGCAGTTCTTC
TRBJ1-2 | TRBV11-3 | . | . | CASSLEWRTLFDGYTF | TGTGCCAGCAGCTTAGAGTGGCGCACCTTGTTCGATGGCTACACCTTC
TRBJ1-2 | TRBV6-1 | . | once | CASRVGRWIYGYTF | TGTGCCAGCAGAGTGGGACGGTGGATCTATGGCTACACCTTC
TRBJ2-1 | TRBV6-1 | TRBD2 | once | CASSRLAGGWYNEQFF | TGTGCCAGCAGCCGACTAGCGGGAGGGTGGTACAATGAGCAGTTCTTC
TRBJ1-1 | TRBV10-2 | . | . | CASSGGVSEAFF | TGCGCCAGCAGTGGGGGCGTGAGTGAAGCTTTCTTT
TRBJ2-1 | TRBV7-2 | . | . | CASSRASEMFF | TGTGCCAGCAGCCGGGCCTCCGAGATGTTCTTC
TRBJ2-1 | TRBV9 | TRBD2 | . | CASSSGLAGGPIGSYNEQFF | TGTGCCAGCAGCTCTGGGCTAGCGGGAGGGCCTATCGGCTCCTACAATGAGCAGTTCTTC
TRBJ1-3 | TRBV5-1 | . | . | CASSLEGTPNTIYF | TGCGCCAGCAGCTTGGAGGGGACCCCGAACACCATATATTTT
TRBJ1-1 | TRBV30 | . | . | CAWSSRGDTEAFF | TGTGCCTGGAGTTCAAGGGGGGACACTGAAGCTTTCTTT
TRBJ2-7 | TRBV19 | TRBD1 | . | CASSTQGQPSYEQYF | TGTGCCAGTAGCACACAGGGACAGCCTAGCTACGAGCAGTACTTC
TRBJ1-4 | TRBV12-3/TRBV12-4 | TRBD1 | . | CASSRTGNNEKLFF | TGTGCCAGCAGTCGGACAGGGAATAATGAAAAACTGTTTTTT
TRBJ1-2 | TRBV19 | . | . | CASSFTEGGGYTF | TGTGCCAGTAGTTTCACAGAAGGTGGTGGCTACACCTTC
TRBJ1-5 | TRBV5-1 | . | . | CASSYKRGGCYSNQPQHF | TGCGCCAGCAGCTACAAGAGGGGAGGCTGCTATAGCAATCAGCCCCAGCATTTT
TRBJ2-3 | TRBV15 | . | . | CATSRDAWTHSPAGTDTQYF | TGTGCCACCAGCAGAGATGCCTGGACCCATTCACCGGCTGGCACAGATACGCAGTATTTT
TRBJ2-7 | TRBV20-1 | . | . | CSATDGYEQYF | TGCAGTGCTACTGACGGCTACGAGCAGTACTTC
TRBJ2-2 | TRBV18 | TRBD2 | . | CASSPELVAGPGELFF | TGTGCCAGCTCACCAGAACTAGTAGCGGGGCCCGGGGAGCTGTTTTTT
TRBJ1-1 | TRBV30 | TRBD1 | . | CAWSFGTEGAFF | TGTGCCTGGAGTTTCGGGACAGAGGGAGCTTTCTTT
TRBJ2-5 | TRBV29-1 | . | few | CSGARGQETQYF | TGCAGCGGGGCCAGGGGCCAAGAGACCCAGTACTTC
TRBJ2-1 | TRBV5-1 | TRBD2 | . | CASSTLGGLGDYNEQFF | TGCGCCAGCAGCACCCTCGGGGGACTAGGGGACTACAATGAGCAGTTCTTC
TRBJ2-1 | TRBV12-3/TRBV12-4 | . | . | CASSPGLPKSSYNEQFF | TGTGCCAGCAGCCCCGGACTCCCAAAAAGCTCCTACAATGAGCAGTTCTTC
TRBJ2-1 | TRBV18 | . | . | CASSPPGPSSYNEQFF | TGTGCCAGCTCACCACCGGGACCCAGCTCCTACAATGAGCAGTTCTTC
TRBJ2-7 | TRBV5-6 | . | . | CASSPLDRSYEQYF | TGTGCCAGCAGCCCGCTTGACCGAAGCTACGAGCAGTACTTC
TRBJ2-7 | TRBV2 | TRBD1 | . | CAATGQGNYEQYF | TGTGCCGCCACGGGACAGGGGAACTACGAGCAGTACTTC
TRBJ2-1 | TRBV12-3/TRBV12-4 | . | . | CASSSVRGLGNEQFF | TGTGCCAGCAGTTCAGTGAGGGGTCTGGGCAATGAGCAGTTCTTC
TRBJ1-1 | TRBV2 | . | . | CASRGSLNTEAFF | TGTGCCAGCAGGGGCAGCTTGAACACTGAAGCTTTCTTT
TRBJ2-5 | TRBV9 | . | . | CASSAVGETQYF | TGTGCCAGCAGCGCAGTCGGGGAGACCCAGTACTTC
TRBJ2-3 | TRBV7-9 | . | . | CASSKAGTDTQYF | TGTGCCAGCAGCAAGGCGGGCACAGATACGCAGTATTTT
TRBJ1-2 | TRBV5-4 | . | . | CASSLERDYGYTF | TGTGCCAGCAGCTTGGAAAGGGACTATGGCTACACCTTC
TRBJ2-3 | TRBV29-1 | . | few | CSVTGRVTDTQYF | TGCAGCGTTACAGGGAGGGTTACAGATACGCAGTATTTT
TRBJ1-1 | TRBV10-3 | TRBD1 | . | CASTDRGYTEAFF | TGTGCCTCCACAGACAGGGGCTACACTGAAGCTTTCTTT
TRBJ1-2 | TRBV30 | TRBD1 | . | CAWSAQGVSYGYTF | TGTGCCTGGAGTGCACAGGGGGTGAGCTATGGCTACACCTTC
TRBJ2-7 | TRBV12-3/TRBV12-4 | . | . | CASSARWDKGDEQYF | TGTGCCAGCAGTGCCCGCTGGGACAAGGGTGACGAGCAGTACTTC